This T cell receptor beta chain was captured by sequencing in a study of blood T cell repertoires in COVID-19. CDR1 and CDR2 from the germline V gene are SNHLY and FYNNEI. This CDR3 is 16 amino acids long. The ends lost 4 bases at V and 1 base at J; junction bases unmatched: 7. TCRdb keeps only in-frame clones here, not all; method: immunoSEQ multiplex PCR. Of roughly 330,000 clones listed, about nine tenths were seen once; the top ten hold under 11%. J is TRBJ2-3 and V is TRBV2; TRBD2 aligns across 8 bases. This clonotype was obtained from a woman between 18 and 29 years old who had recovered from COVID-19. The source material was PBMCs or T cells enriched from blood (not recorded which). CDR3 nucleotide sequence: TGTGCCAGCAGTGCAGCGGGAGTCCGGGGCACAGATACGCAGTATTTT. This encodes CASSAAGVRGTDTQYF. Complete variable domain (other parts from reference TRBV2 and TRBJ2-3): EPEVTQTPSHQVTQMGQEVILRCVPISNHLYFYWYRQILGQKVEFLVSFYNNEISEKSEIFDDQFSVERPDGSNFTLKIRSTKLEDSAMYFCASSAAGVRGTDTQYFGPGTRLTVL.